The present entry profiles one T cell receptor beta chain with its context. The data belong to a study of T cell changes during pregnancy in multiple sclerosis. TCRdb's copy holds only in-frame clones and misses some; the assay was immunoSEQ multiplex PCR. The table lists fewer than 65,000 clones, 85% to 95% of them singletons, with around 1.9% in the top ten. CDR1 and CDR2 (germline): SQVTM, ANQGSEA. The CDR3 is made up of 18 amino acids. The V gene end was trimmed by 1 base and the J gene end by 5 bases; junction bases not matched to a gene: 19. The sequence derives from a female donor with multiple sclerosis, enrolled in a pregnancy study. Sequenced material: peripheral blood, taken in the second trimester of pregnancy. The V call is TRBV29-1, the J call TRBJ2-5, with 7 positions matching TRBD1. The CDR3 loop is CSVEGLTGTAHTVETQYF. The CDR3 DNA reads as TGCAGCGTTGAAGGTCTTACCGGGACAGCTCACACGGTCGAGACCCAGTACTTC.